These 30 T cell receptor beta chains share one sample of origin, sequenced in a study of response to subunit inactivated influenza vaccine. TCRdb recomputed calls from the RT-PCR reads with MiXCR, one row per CDR3 protein. The data contain around 790,000 distinct CDR3 sequences, approximately 21% of them singletons. The specimen comprised PBMCs from blood, sampled 4 to 6 days after vaccination. These receptors were taken from a man between 45 and 60 years old who received an inactivated influenza vaccine.

This clonotype has a handful of counts. This CDR3 is CASSHETLAGEETQYF. The CDR3 region has the DNA TGTGCCAGCAGCCACGAGACCCTAGCGGGAGAAGAGACCCAGTACTTC. The J gene is TRBJ2-5, the V gene TRBV4-2; the match to TRBD2 covers 10 bases. The ends lost 3 bases at V and 3 bases at J; junction bases unmatched: 7. Germline V gene lookup returns CDR1 LGHNA and CDR2 YNFKEQ. This CDR3 is 16 amino acids long.

This clonotype was detected ten times or more. The chain couples TRBV11-2 to TRBJ2-2; 8 bases map to TRBD1. V trimming: 5 bases; J trimming: 0 bases; junction bases outside the gene matches: 5. CDR3 length: 16 amino acids. From germline, CDR1 is SGHAT and CDR2 FQNNGV. CDR3 nucleotides: TGTGCCAGCAGCGATGACAGGGGACCGAACACCGGGGAGCTGTTTTTT. It codes for CASSDDRGPNTGELFF.

This clonotype was counted between two and nine times. The chain carries TRBV20-1 and TRBJ2-5; TRBD1 matches at 12 bases. This CDR3 has 19 residues. Losses at the gene ends were 0 bases for V and 1 base for J; bases not matched to a gene: 12. CDR1 and CDR2 from the germline V gene are DFQATT and SNEGSKA (reference sequence). In DNA, the CDR3 is TGCAGTGCTAGAGATTCGGGGACAGGGGGCGCGATGATCCAAGAGACCCAGTACTTC. As protein: CSARDSGTGGAMIQETQYF.

This clonotype has more than one count but fewer than ten. DNA for the CDR3: TGCAGTGCTACAGTACAAAGCTCCTACGAGCAGTACTTC. This sequence encodes CSATVQSSYEQYF. The chain employs TRBV20-1 and TRBJ2-7, with D hard to call. This CDR3 is built from 13 residues. Germline assignment: CDR1 DFQATT and CDR2 SNEGSKA (reference sequence). The V gene lost 4 bases and the J gene lost 0 bases, with 10 bases spanning the gap.

This clonotype has more than one count but fewer than ten. V gene TRBV20-1 combines with J gene TRBJ1-1, with D uncertain. Germline V gene sequence: CDR1 DFQATT, CDR2 SNEGSKA (reference sequence). V lost 6 bases to trimming and J lost 4 bases, with 18 bases between them. CDR3 size: 14 residues. The chain's CDR3 is CSAARGGGVTEAFF. CDR3 nucleotide sequence: TGCAGTGCCGCTCGGGGAGGAGGAGTCACTGAAGCTTTCTTT.

The chain joins TRBV7-2 to TRBJ1-1, with D hard to call. CDR3 length: 14 residues. Trimming removed 5 bases from V and 5 bases from J, with 15 bases in between. Germline lookup yields CDR1 SGHTA and CDR2 FQGNSA. CDR3 nucleotide sequence: TGTGCCAGCAGCCGCCAGACTGGGCGGACTGAAGCTTTCTTT. This gives the protein CASSRQTGRTEAFF.

The J gene is TRBJ2-1, the V gene TRBV10-3, with D perhaps TRBD1 (5 bases). The V gene's germline CDR1 is ENHRY and CDR2 SYGVKD. The V gene lost 2 bases and the J gene lost 0 bases, with 8 bases spanning the gap. This CDR3 spans 15 amino acids. The CDR3 loop is CAISEDSVSYNEQFF. CDR3 sequence (DNA): TGTGCCATCAGTGAGGACAGCGTCTCCTACAATGAGCAGTTCTTC.

This clonotype was found many times. This rearrangement joins TRBV12-3 or TRBV12-4 to TRBJ2-1, with 9 bases that match TRBD1. V was clipped by 5 bases and J by 9 bases; unmatched bases: 11. The CDR3 spans 15 residues. Here the CDR3 DNA reads TGTGCCAGCAGTCCTACAGGGGGCGTCGATCGTGAGCAGTTCTTC. It specifies CASSPTGGVDREQFF.

Ten or more counts support this clonotype. V is TRBV7-9 and J is TRBJ2-2; the D gene is possibly TRBD2 (6 bases). Germline V gene sequence: CDR1 SEHNR, CDR2 FQNEAQ (reference sequence). V was clipped by 0 bases and J by 6 bases, with 8 bases between them. The CDR3 length is 14 residues. The CDR3 loop reads CASSLAAGSGELFF. CDR3 coding DNA: TGTGCCAGCAGCTTAGCGGCGGGATCCGGGGAGCTGTTTTTT.

The chain carries TRBV4-3 and TRBJ2-3, with TRBD2 as a possible D gene (6 bases). Germline CDR1 reads LGHNA; CDR2 reads YSLEER. CDR3 length equals 17 residues. The ends were cut back, 0 bases at V and 8 bases at J, with 21 bases in the middle. CDR3 in amino acids: CASSQERGGARRSTQYF. CDR3 DNA: TGCGCCAGCAGCCAAGAAAGGGGCGGGGCCCGTCGAAGTACGCAGTATTTT.

In its sample, this clonotype was seen a few times. The rearrangement joins TRBV14 to TRBJ2-7; D not certain. Germline lookup yields CDR1 SGHDN and CDR2 FVKESK. The V end was cut by 0 bases, the J end by 4 bases, with 7 bases between. CDR3 size: 13 residues. This CDR3 reads CASSQEIIYEQYF. In DNA, the CDR3 is TGTGCCAGCAGCCAAGAAATTATTTACGAGCAGTACTTC.

The J gene is TRBJ2-7, the V gene TRBV5-5; the D gene is possibly TRBD2 (6 bases). Per the germline V gene, CDR1 is SGHKS and CDR2 is YYEKEE (reference sequence). The CDR3 sequence is 16 residues long. Trimming removed 3 bases at V and 0 bases at J, with 16 bases between. The CDR3 coding sequence is TGTGCCAGCAGCTCCCGAGGTAGCGGAGTCTCCTACGAGCAGTACTTC. This gives the protein CASSSRGSGVSYEQYF.

This clonotype was detected a few times. The chain has TRBV5-1 and TRBJ2-2; D could derive from TRBD1 or TRBD2 (5 bases each). Germline CDR1 SGHRS, CDR2 YFSETQ. This CDR3 is 17 amino acids long. V was pared by 6 bases and J by 1 base, with 19 bases between. In DNA form, the CDR3 reads TGCGCCAGCACCGCAAGTATGGCAGGGAGGAACACCGGGGAGCTGTTTTTT. Amino acid sequence: CASTASMAGRNTGELFF.

This chain joins TRBV10-3 and TRBJ1-4, with a weak D call TRBD1 (5 bases). The CDR3 runs 15 residues. Germline CDR1 ENHRY, CDR2 SYGVKD. Trimming cost V 11 bases and J 0 bases, with 16 bases left between them. The CDR3 coding sequence is TGTGCCGTCCGCCGGACACTTGCAACTAATGAAAAACTGTTTTTT. This sequence encodes CAVRRTLATNEKLFF.

Worth noting for this clonotype: Since a much larger clone is just one base distant, this may be a read error. The V gene is TRBV27, the J gene TRBJ2-1, with 11 bases lining up with TRBD2. Germline V gives CDR1 MNHEY, CDR2 SMNVEV (reference sequence). Trimming took 4 bases from V and 7 from J; bases not matched to a gene: 6. The CDR3 covers 15 residues. CDR3 DNA sequence: TGTGCCAGCAGTTGCGGTAGCGGGAGGGGTAATGAGCAGTTCTTC. Residues: CASSCGSGRGNEQFF.

This clonotype was seen a few times. V and J are TRBV29-1 and TRBJ2-7; 12 nucleotides agree with TRBD1. This CDR3 spans 14 amino acids. Germline CDR1 and CDR2: SQVTM and ANQGSEA. J was trimmed by 7 bases and V by 2 bases; bases with no gene match: 6. The chain's CDR3 is CSVERDRGQQEQYF. The CDR3 nucleotides read TGCAGCGTTGAAAGGGACAGGGGGCAACAAGAGCAGTACTTC.

The rearrangement joins TRBV10-3 to TRBJ2-2, with 8 bases identical to TRBD1. The length of the CDR3 is 14 residues. The trim removed 8 bases at V and 0 bases at J, leaving 2 bases unmatched. The germline V gene has CDR1 ENHRY and CDR2 SYGVKD. The CDR3 sequence: CAIPTGANTGELFF. The DNA of the CDR3 is TGTGCCATCCCGACAGGGGCGAACACCGGGGAGCTGTTTTTT.

The table lists this clonotype with a few counts. This sequence joins TRBV12-3 or TRBV12-4 and TRBJ2-6; D gene ambiguous. CDR3 length: 15 residues. Trimming took off 6 bases at V and 0 bases at J, with 9 bases between the two ends. CDR3 sequence reads: CASRSGDSGANVLTF. The CDR3 coding sequence is TGTGCCAGCAGGTCAGGTGACTCTGGGGCCAACGTCCTGACTTTC.

J is TRBJ2-1 and V is TRBV6-5, with 9 nucleotides matching TRBD2. Trimming at V came to 0 bases and at J to 3 bases, leaving 3 bases not matched to a gene. This CDR3 spans 16 amino acids. The germline CDR1 and CDR2 sequences are MNHEY and SVGAGI. Here the CDR3 DNA reads TGTGCCAGCAGTTACTCCCCTAGCGGGATCTACAATGAGCAGTTCTTC. Its translation: CASSYSPSGIYNEQFF.

This sequence joins TRBV6-2 or TRBV6-3 and TRBJ2-3; D uncertain. The CDR3 is 12 amino acids. Trimming removed 0 bases from V and 8 bases from J, with 6 bases in between. Germline V lookup: CDR1 MNHEY, CDR2 SVGEGT. CDR3 region: CASSYSRSTQYF. Here the CDR3 DNA reads TGTGCCAGCAGTTACTCGAGGTCTACGCAGTATTTT.

This clonotype occurred a few times. The rearrangement uses TRBV7-2 and TRBJ2-5, with D tentatively TRBD1 or TRBD2 (5 bases each). This CDR3 is built from 14 residues. In germline, CDR1 is SGHTA, CDR2 FQGNSA. The ends were cut back, 5 bases at V and 5 bases at J, with 15 bases in the middle. The CDR3 region is CASSRPGQRETQYF. CDR3 DNA sequence: TGTGCCAGCAGCCGCCCGGGGCAGAGGGAGACCCAGTACTTC.

This clonotype was observed a few times. J is TRBJ1-6 and V is TRBV20-1, with 8 bases matching TRBD1. The trim removed 0 bases at V and 9 bases at J, leaving 7 bases unmatched. This CDR3 has 15 amino acids. Germline V gives CDR1 DFQATT, CDR2 SNEGSKA (reference sequence). The CDR3 region has the DNA TGCAGTGCTAGAGAGCCCAGGGGGCAGAGTTCACCCCTCCACTTT. Protein sequence: CSAREPRGQSSPLHF.

This clonotype occurred many times. The chain links TRBV29-1 to TRBJ2-1; D tentatively reads TRBD1 or TRBD2 (5 bases each). The CDR3 runs 13 residues. Trimming pared 5 bases from V and 9 bases from J, leaving 17 bases between. Germline values: CDR1 SQVTM, CDR2 ANQGSEA. The CDR3 DNA reads as TGCAGCGTTCAGTGGGACCCGATAGGTGAGCAGTTCTTC. Translated, it gives CSVQWDPIGEQFF.

The CDR3 spells CASSLALAGGGNEQFF. The CDR3 DNA is TGCGCCAGCAGCTTGGCCTTAGCGGGGGGCGGGAATGAGCAGTTCTTC. The chain uses TRBV5-1 and TRBJ2-1, with TRBD2 matching 10 bases. The junction had 7 bases not matched to a gene; V was cut back by 0 bases and J by 7 bases. CDR1 is SGHRS and CDR2 is YFSETQ in the germline V gene. The CDR3 is 16 amino acids. Filled out from reference TRBV5-1 and TRBJ2-1, the complete variable domain reads KAGVTQTPRYLIKTRGQQVTLSCSPISGHRSVSWYQQTPGQGLQFLFEYFSETQRNKGNFPGRFSGRQFSNSRSEMNVSTLELGDSALYLCASSLALAGGGNEQFFGPGTRLTVL.

This clonotype has a count of ten or more. This chain connects TRBV5-5 to TRBJ2-1; D is ambiguous. Trimming took 0 bases from V and 6 from J, leaving 7 bases between them. Looked up from germline, CDR1 is SGHKS and CDR2 is YYEKEE (reference sequence). The CDR3 covers 13 residues. The CDR3: CASSLGRANEQFF. CDR3 coding DNA: TGTGCCAGCAGCTTGGGAAGGGCCAATGAGCAGTTCTTC.

V usage is TRBV2 and J usage is TRBJ1-4; 8 bases line up with TRBD1. From germline, CDR1 is SNHLY and CDR2 FYNNEI. CDR3 length equals 12 residues. V lost 10 bases and J lost 7; bases outside the gene matches: 5. The CDR3 loop reads CATGQGSEKLFF. CDR3 DNA: TGTGCCACAGGACAGGGAAGTGAAAAACTGTTTTTT.

The rearrangement links TRBV12-3 or TRBV12-4 to TRBJ2-7, with D unresolved. V dropped 5 bases and J dropped 6 bases, with 11 bases sitting between them. The CDR3 is 12 amino acids. CDR3 protein: CASSILGVEQYF. CDR3 DNA: TGTGCCAGCAGTATACTCGGAGTCGAGCAGTACTTC.

This chain links TRBV21-1 with TRBJ2-5. TRBV21-1 is classified as a pseudogene. The CDR3 consists of 15 residues. CDR3 residues: CASSKMVSVQETQYF. In DNA, the CDR3 is TGTGCCAGCAGCAAAATGGTGTCAGTCCAAGAGACCCAGTACTTC.

V usage is TRBV2 and J usage is TRBJ2-3, with D tentatively TRBD1 or TRBD2 (6 bases each). Germline V gene lookup returns CDR1 SNHLY and CDR2 FYNNEI. The CDR3 is 15 amino acids. Between the trimmed V and J ends, which lost 5 bases and 0 bases, there was a span of 12 bases. As DNA, the CDR3 is TGTGCCAGCAGTCGTTCGGGGGCTAGCACAGATACGCAGTATTTT. Its protein product is CASSRSGASTDTQYF.

This clonotype showed up just a few times. The chain uses TRBV27 and TRBJ1-1, with D possibly matching TRBD1 (6 bases). Trimming pared 0 bases from V and 2 bases from J, leaving 16 bases between. Per the germline V gene, CDR1 is MNHEY and CDR2 is SMNVEV (reference sequence). The CDR3 covers 17 residues. CDR3 sequence: CASSLSGWGRRNTEAFF. The CDR3, as DNA: TGTGCCAGCAGTTTATCCGGTTGGGGGCGTAGAAACACTGAAGCTTTCTTT.